The TCR beta chain described here comes from a study of blood T cell repertoires in COVID-19. In the study overall: Material from acute and convalescent COVID-19 was sourced from the United States, Italy and Spain. The analysed material was cDNA or gDNA that came from T cells, B-cell-depleted T cells, or PBMCs.

Germline CDR1 MNHEY, CDR2 SVGAGI. The ends were cut back, 8 bases at V and 4 bases at J, with 8 bases in the middle. CDR3 size: 11 residues. Libraries were prepared by immunoSEQ multiplex PCR; TCRdb keeps only in-frame clonotypes and omits some of them. The data hold about 130,000 clones, with around 81% observed a single time. The chain uses TRBV6-5 and TRBJ1-1, with D perhaps TRBD1 (5 bases). The specimen was peripheral blood. This receptor was taken from a woman aged 45-60 years with acute or convalescent COVID-19. The CDR3 is CASQTVTEAFF. Written as DNA, the CDR3 is TGTGCCAGCCAGACAGTCACTGAAGCTTTCTTT.